This T cell receptor beta chain was identified during a study of regulatory T cells in long-lasting Graves disease. Study-wide background: The criterion for persistent Graves' disease was over 5 years of antithyroid drugs with positive TSH receptor antibodies. Points from the study as a whole: The study examined only peripheral blood, not thyroid tissue.

Documented time point: persistent/refractory GD, antithyroid drugs over 5 years with positive TRAb. The TCR library was made from RNA that had been extracted from PBMCs in TRIzol. V was shortened by 5 bases and J by 1 base, with 5 bases between the two germline ends. Germline CDR1 MDHEN, CDR2 SYDVKM. This CDR3 is built from 12 residues. iRepertoire HTBI primers and Arm-PCR of CDR3 regions built TCR beta libraries. TCRdb reanalysed the multiplex PCR reads using MiXCR and keeps one entry per CDR3 protein. The sample contains around 450,000 distinct CDR3 sequences, approximately 21% of which appear only once. This clonotype has a count of ten or more. Antigen unknown.

This specimen was peripheral blood mononuclear cells (PBMCs), taken when the disease was refractory, from a patient treated with antithyroid drugs. The sequence derives from a female donor with Graves disease. V gene TRBV28 combines with J gene TRBJ2-5; D not resolved. CDR3 sequence: CASSTIQETQYF. CDR3 DNA sequence: TGTGCCAGCAGTACAATCCAAGAGACCCAGTACTTC.